One and the same sample provided the 21 T cell receptor beta chains below, sequenced in a study of CD8 T cells in ankylosing spondylitis. Study results and caveats: Characteristic of ankylosing spondylitis blood, it appeared, was a TCR beta motif comprising fewer than 10 highly homologous variants.

These receptors' targets are unknown. TCRdb analysed the 5' RACE reads with MiXCR anew, one entry per CDR3 protein. This sample yields fewer than 550,000 distinct CDR3 sequences, of which over 4% are seen a single time; around 3.5% belongs to the top ten. The sequenced sample consisted of blood, either unsorted or a sorted T cell fraction (not recorded which). The receptor source for this set is a male donor with ankylosing spondylitis.

The sample holds many counts of this clonotype. V is TRBV11-1 and J is TRBJ2-1; D could derive from TRBD1 or TRBD2 (5 bases each). This CDR3 is built from 17 residues. Germline V gene lookup returns CDR1 SGHAT and CDR2 FQDESV (reference sequence). With 1 base removed from V and 3 bases from J, the gap between germline ends came to 16 bases. CDR3 nucleotides: TGTGCCAGCAGCTTAGAGAGGGACCCCTATCTCTACAATGAGCAGTTCTTC. Translated: CASSLERDPYLYNEQFF.

CDR3 bases: TGTGCCAGCAGCGCCCACAATTGGGACAGCCCATCTGGGGCTTTCTTT. It encodes CASSAHNWDSPSGAFF. The chain recombines TRBV7-2 with TRBJ1-1, with 7 bases fitting TRBD1. This CDR3 comprises 16 residues. J was trimmed by 11 bases and V by 5 bases; bases with no gene match: 20. The germline gives CDR1 SGHTA, CDR2 FQGNSA.

This clonotype was recorded at least ten times. The chain employs TRBV10-3 and TRBJ2-1; perhaps TRBD2 as D (5 bases). This CDR3 comprises 16 residues. Deletions cut 0 bases from V and 8 bases from J, with 17 bases between. Germline V gives CDR1 ENHRY, CDR2 SYGVKD. Written as DNA, the CDR3 is TGTGCCATCAGTGAGTCTCTCCACGGGGTCACCGATGAGCAGTTCTTC. Its translation: CAISESLHGVTDEQFF.

Remarks on this clonotype: A read error may account for a junction end that differs from germline. The rearrangement links TRBV20-1 to TRBJ2-1; maybe TRBD2 (5 bases). Germline lookup yields CDR1 DFQATT and CDR2 SNEGSKA (reference sequence). This CDR3 has 16 amino acids. The CDR3 DNA reads TGCTGTGCTAGAGATCCCCTCAGACTAACCTACAATGAGCAGTTCTTC. It specifies CCARDPLRLTYNEQFF.

In its sample, this clonotype was seen many times. V gene TRBV5-6 combines with J gene TRBJ2-5, with D unresolved. Germline CDR1 reads SGHDT; CDR2 reads YYEEEE. The CDR3 sequence is 11 residues long. Trimming cost V 3 bases and J 5 bases, with 5 bases left between them. CDR3 sequence reads: CASSWSETQYF. The CDR3, as DNA: TGTGCCAGCAGCTGGAGCGAGACCCAGTACTTC.

This clonotype showed up many times. The genes are TRBV12-3 or TRBV12-4 and TRBJ2-3; 9 bases are a match to TRBD2. This CDR3 has 16 residues. Unmatched junction bases numbered 9, after V lost 6 bases and J lost 2 bases. The CDR3 coding sequence is TGTGCCAGCAGGAAGAGCGGGAGGACGTTCACAGATACGCAGTATTTT. This translates into CASRKSGRTFTDTQYF.

The chain joins TRBV2 to TRBJ2-5; 7 nucleotides align to TRBD1. CDR1 and CDR2 (germline): SNHLY, FYNNEI. The CDR3 length is 14 residues. V trimming: 7 bases; J trimming: 2 bases; junction bases outside the gene matches: 7. The CDR3 reads CASIAGTVQETQYF. In DNA, the CDR3 is TGTGCCAGCATTGCCGGGACAGTACAAGAGACCCAGTACTTC.

There are many counts of this clonotype. The DNA for the CDR3 is TGTGCCAGCAGCTTACGATTTAGCGGGGGAGTCAATGAGCAGTTCTTC. Residues: CASSLRFSGGVNEQFF. The chain carries TRBV7-3 and TRBJ2-1; 9 bases agree with TRBD2. This CDR3 contains 16 residues. Germline V gives CDR1 SGHTA, CDR2 FQGTGA. The V gene end was trimmed by 2 bases and the J gene end by 6 bases; junction bases not matched to a gene: 8.

The sample holds many counts of this clonotype. The chain is built from TRBV5-1 and TRBJ2-3; weak D call: TRBD2 (5 bases). There are 13 residues in the CDR3. The V gene's germline CDR1 is SGHRS and CDR2 YFSETQ. The V end lost 4 bases, the J end lost 6 bases, and 12 bases lay between the germline ends. CDR3 nucleotide sequence: TGCGCCAGCAGCCCCACCACTAGTGATACGCAGTATTTT. Translation: CASSPTTSDTQYF.

The sample holds many counts of this clonotype. V and J are TRBV10-3 and TRBJ2-1; D unclear. Per germline, CDR1 ENHRY and CDR2 SYGVKD. Between the trimmed V and J ends, which lost 7 bases and 8 bases, there was a span of 9 bases. CDR3 size: 11 residues. This CDR3 is CAIKAIDEQFF. CDR3 bases: TGTGCCATCAAGGCGATAGATGAGCAGTTCTTC.

The chain is built from TRBV7-2 and TRBJ2-7, with 7 bases that match TRBD2. The junction had 9 bases not matched to a gene; V was cut back by 3 bases and J by 1 base. This CDR3 region has 16 residues. The V gene's germline CDR1 is SGHTA and CDR2 FQGNSA. Here the CDR3 DNA reads TGTGCCAGCAGCTTCGGGCTAGCGGTTGATTCCTACGAGCAGTACTTC. Translating it yields CASSFGLAVDSYEQYF.

The chain carries TRBV28 and TRBJ2-5, with D tentatively TRBD1 (5 bases). V lost 2 bases and J lost 2, with 9 bases in between. The CDR3 extends over 14 amino acids. The germline V gene encodes CDR1 MDHEN and CDR2 SYDVKM. The CDR3 loop reads CASSLQGWQETQYF. CDR3 sequence (DNA): TGTGCCAGCAGTTTACAGGGATGGCAAGAGACCCAGTACTTC.

This clonotype was detected many times. This chain joins TRBV6-1 and TRBJ1-5; D unresolved. In germline, CDR1 is MNHNS, CDR2 SASEGT. The CDR3 covers 14 residues. V shed 6 bases and J shed 4 bases, with 13 bases lying between them. This CDR3 reads CASRSGGRNQPQHF. CDR3 coding DNA: TGTGCCAGCAGGTCCGGCGGGAGGAATCAGCCCCAGCATTTT.

This clonotype was seen ten or more times. This chain uses TRBV10-3 with TRBJ2-2, with 11 bases aligning to TRBD1. Germline V gene sequence: CDR1 ENHRY, CDR2 SYGVKD. V lost 6 bases to trimming and J lost 7 bases; unmatched junction nucleotides: 10. CDR3 size: 16 residues. The DNA for the CDR3 is TGTGCCATCAGATCCGGGACAGGGGGATTGGGCGGGGAGCTGTTTTTT. It yields the protein CAIRSGTGGLGGELFF.

This clonotype has ten or more counts. The V call is TRBV4-3, the J call TRBJ2-3; D may be TRBD2 (5 bases). CDR3 size: 18 residues. Germline V lookup: CDR1 LGHNA, CDR2 YSLEER. Between the trimmed V and J ends, which lost 0 bases and 6 bases, there was a span of 22 bases. The chain's CDR3 is CASSQDPTGRRHMDTQYF. The CDR3 DNA reads as TGCGCCAGCAGCCAAGACCCGACTGGGCGGAGGCACATGGATACGCAGTATTTT.

This clonotype was found many times. The genes are TRBV10-3 and TRBJ2-2; D gene uncertain. V was trimmed by 5 bases and J by 8 bases, leaving 6 bases between them. From germline, CDR1 is ENHRY and CDR2 SYGVKD. This CDR3 comprises 11 residues. The chain's CDR3 is CAISNGGELFF. The CDR3 bases are TGTGCCATCAGTAATGGGGGGGAGCTGTTTTTT.

This clonotype was detected ten times or more. The gene calls are TRBV29-1 and TRBJ2-3, with TRBD2 matching over 8 bases. Germline CDR1 SQVTM, CDR2 ANQGSEA. The CDR3 is 13 amino acids. V lost 5 bases and J lost 2; bases outside the gene matches: 3. For the CDR3, the DNA is TGCAGCGTTCGCGGGAGGAACACAGATACGCAGTATTTT. It specifies CSVRGRNTDTQYF.

This clonotype was seen ten or more times. This rearrangement joins TRBV27 to TRBJ2-2; maybe TRBD2 (6 bases). This CDR3 has 18 amino acids. The V and J ends lost 1 base and 1 base respectively, with 16 bases between them. CDR1 and CDR2 from the germline V gene are MNHEY and SMNVEV (reference sequence). CDR3 residues: CASSLWAGGLLNTGELFF. The CDR3 bases are TGTGCCAGCAGTTTATGGGCTGGGGGACTCTTGAACACCGGGGAGCTGTTTTTT.

This clonotype was seen repeatedly, ten times or more. The genes are TRBV7-2 and TRBJ1-2, with a possible D match to TRBD1 (6 bases). Germline CDR1 SGHTA, CDR2 FQGNSA. The V end was cut by 5 bases, the J end by 1 base, with 14 bases between. The length of the CDR3 is 15 residues. CDR3 in DNA: TGTGCCAGCAGCCTGGGGGGCGGCCATAACTATGGCTACACCTTC. Amino acids: CASSLGGGHNYGYTF.

The sample holds many counts of this clonotype. The chain carries TRBV7-9 and TRBJ1-1; TRBD1 matches at 9 bases. From germline, CDR1 is SEHNR and CDR2 FQNEAQ (reference sequence). Trimming cost V 1 base and J 3 bases; bases outside gene matches: 6. The CDR3 is 16 residues long. The CDR3 region is CASSLVTGGRDTEAFF. CDR3 coding DNA: TGTGCCAGCAGCTTAGTGACAGGGGGGCGGGACACTGAAGCTTTCTTT.

This clonotype was seen at least ten times. V is TRBV20-1 and J is TRBJ2-1; D may match TRBD1 or TRBD2 (5 bases each). This CDR3 has 12 amino acids. With 3 bases removed from V and 5 bases from J, the gap between germline ends came to 8 bases. Germline V CDR1 and CDR2: DFQATT, SNEGSKA (reference sequence). The chain's CDR3 is CSASRGHNEQFF. For the CDR3, the DNA is TGCAGTGCTAGCCGGGGACACAATGAGCAGTTCTTC.